The T cell receptor (beta chain) described here comes from a study of T cells after somatic rescue of genetic block. Trimming took off 0 bases at V and 0 bases at J, with 9 bases between the two ends. This CDR3 has 15 amino acids. From germline, CDR1 is SGHKS and CDR2 YYEKEE (reference sequence). Clones were sequenced by immunoSEQ multiplex PCR, and TCRdb holds only the in-frame ones, with some missing. Of about 12,000 clones in the sample, 70% to 75% were seen once. The TCR was taken from a boy aged 5-17 years. The chain links TRBV5-5 to TRBJ1-2; D gene ambiguous. Sequenced: peripheral blood mononuclear cells (PBMCs). CDR3 nucleotide sequence: TGTGCCAGCAGCTTGGTAGTCAGGTCTAACTATGGCTACACCTTC. It codes for CASSLVVRSNYGYTF.